This T cell receptor (beta chain) comes out of a study of early T cells in non-severe SARS-CoV-2 infection (dated by TCRdb to the early 2020s). With respect to the entire study: Because TCR sequencing was done on bulk RNA from unsorted whole blood, the alpha and beta chains could not be paired.

This was a case-control study nested in a cohort of healthcare workers in London, UK, who had nasopharyngeal swab PCR tests and blood samples taken every week. Healthcare workers were recruited between 23 and 31 March 2020, during the week of the UK lockdown, and were followed weekly for up to roughly 16 weeks. On the study overall, not on this receptor specifically: VDJdb matching was skewed toward anti-spike CD8 responses, so virus-specific expansions were likely underestimated and private and CD4 specificities were missed.

About this clonotype: Its antigen is unknown. Base quality data are lacking; no much larger clone is found one base away.

The library relied on 5' RACE. TCRdb records NextSeq 500 as the sequencer. The TCR library protocol attached unique molecular identifiers to individual cDNA molecules to correct for sequencing error and PCR bias. TCR alpha and beta chains were both sequenced, and the abundances of alpha and beta sequences in each sample were closely correlated with each other. Under the source paper's analysis protocol: V gene, J gene and CDR3 annotation of TCR sequences was performed with Decombinator V4. Expanded TCRs were defined as changing significantly between any two time points under a Poisson model with p below 0.0001. TCR abundances were normalised to the total number of TCRs sequenced per sample and were expressed as counts per million. VDJdb, accessed 1 November 2021, was searched for CMV, EBV and SARS-CoV-2 annotated TCRs, excluding TCRs annotated for multiple antigens. Using fastp trimming at Q25 and MiXCR clonotype assembly, TCRdb reanalyzed the public sequencing data and kept in-frame beta chains. A single entry per CDR3 protein holds the most common genes and DNA from its merged rows. In this record, the V and J calls reflect TCRdb's handling and not the investigators' own analysis. For this sample the table gives some 120,000 distinct CDR3 sequences, of which under 15% were detected only once. The ten top clones hold 21% of the sample.

Material for sequencing was whole blood. The TCR was taken from an adult who was a healthcare worker with PCR-confirmed SARS-CoV-2 infection or an uninfected control (not recorded which).

The CDR3 in this case is CASSLVLGGALNTEAFF. The sequenced DNA: TGTGCCAGCAGTTTAGTGCTAGGGGGGGCTCTGAACACTGAAGCTTTCTTT. The chain joins TRBV27 to TRBJ1-1, with a tentative D gene TRBD1 over 6 matching bases. CDR1 and CDR2, per the germline V gene (reference sequence), are MNHEY and SMNVEV. A distance of 16 bases separates the germline ends of V and J, which lose 2 bases and 0 bases respectively. From the cysteine up to the phenylalanine, the CDR3 has a length of 17 residues. Only the CDR3 part of the read is kept: 51 bases, read in frame from the first base.